The sequence of this TCR beta chain was determined in a study of T-cell reconstitution after alpha-beta-depleted transplantation in children. Unique molecular identifiers were used in preparing the TCRbeta library. TCRdb recomputed calls from the PCR reads with MiXCR, one row per CDR3 protein. The profile shows just over 350,000 distinct CDR3 sequences, more than 10% of them singletons. There are a few counts of this clonotype. CDR1 and CDR2 from the germline V gene are KGHSH and LQKENI. V was pared by 3 bases and J by 6 bases, with 6 bases of the junction left unmatched. This CDR3 region has 14 residues.

The sequencing here drew on PBMCs, taken from the stem cell graft. The chain is built from TRBV18 and TRBJ2-3; 7 bases map to TRBD1. This clonotype was sampled from a human donor who donated a stem cell graft to a child with Fanconi anemia. CDR3 DNA sequence: TGTGCCAGCTCACCTTACAGGGGAGTGGATACGCAGTATTTT. Protein: CASSPYRGVDTQYF.